This T cell receptor (beta chain) stems from a study of blood T cells in healthy people across ages. The V gene's germline CDR1 is LGHNA and CDR2 YNFKEQ. The CDR3 runs 13 residues. V gave up 0 bases and J gave up 15 bases, with 15 bases separating them. Caucasian, healthy and from Russia, the donors were aged between 6 and 90. The authors ran a second PCR of about 7 to 12 cycles using a sample-barcoded 5' primer and a J-beta primer mix. TCRdb passed the 5' RACE reads through MiXCR, listing each CDR3 protein once. Counted here are some 1.5 million distinct CDR3 sequences, 28% occurring once; the ten biggest clones make up 7.7%. This clonotype occurred many times.

The specimen was blood. The chain has TRBV4-2 and TRBJ2-1; either TRBD1 or TRBD2 may fit D (6 bases each). The sequence was collected from a young woman in good health. For the CDR3, the DNA is TGTGCCAGCAGCCAAGATGGGCGGGACATGCTGTTCTTC. It specifies CASSQDGRDMLFF.